This entry lists 22 T cell receptor beta chains sequenced from one sample in a study of neurological immune-mediated disorders (dated by TCRdb to the late 2010s). The time point label, read with the paper, signifies: longitudinal time-point 2. Libraries were made using 5' RACE. The listed sequencing device is Illumina HiSeq 2500. In-frame beta chains were kept once TCRdb had trimmed the public reads at Q25 with fastp and called clones with MiXCR. Rows with one shared CDR3 protein collapse into an entry with the most common genes and DNA. This sample gives tens of thousands of distinct CDR3 sequences in total; 5.5% to 6.5% of them show up just once. The biggest ten clones account for approximately 8% of the sample. What was sequenced was PBMCs. The receptors stem from a woman aged 55-75 years with multiple sclerosis.

This clonotype was counted a few times. The CDR3 sequence is CASSLQGVVDTQYF. In nucleotides, the CDR3 is TGCGCCAGCAGCTTACAGGGGGTTGTCGATACGCAGTATTTT. The gene calls are TRBV5-1 and TRBJ2-3, with 8 nucleotides matching TRBD1. Looked up from germline, CDR1 is SGHRS and CDR2 is YFSETQ. This CDR3 contains 14 residues. V dropped 2 bases and J dropped 6; count of bases not matched to a gene: 5.

This clonotype is medium-sized. The chain uses TRBV3-1 and TRBJ2-2; TRBD2 matches 10 bases. The V gene's germline CDR1 is LGHDT and CDR2 YNNKEL (reference sequence). This CDR3 spans 17 amino acids. After removal of 1 base from V and 2 bases from J, the junction contained 4 bases not matched to a gene. The CDR3 DNA follows: TGTGCCAGCAGCCAAGGCCTAGCGGGGGCTAACACCGGGGAGCTGTTTTTT. Residues: CASSQGLAGANTGELFF.

This clonotype has a count of ten or more. This chain joins TRBV9 and TRBJ1-5; D not certain. The CDR3 has 15 amino acids. The ends were cut back, 4 bases at V and 7 bases at J, with 18 bases in the middle. Germline-derived CDR1 and CDR2 are SGDLS and YYNGEE. CDR3 sequence: CASSPRVGPGQPQHF. The CDR3 nucleotides read TGTGCCAGCAGCCCCCGCGTGGGTCCGGGACAGCCCCAGCATTTT.

This clonotype showed up many times. The chain uses TRBV6-1 and TRBJ1-2; D might be TRBD1 (5 bases). There are 13 residues in the CDR3. CDR1 and CDR2 from the germline V gene are MNHNS and SASEGT. V was cut by 6 bases and J by 4 bases, with 12 bases left in between. The CDR3 DNA reads as TGTGCCAGCAGCACAACAGGAGTCTATGGCTACACCTTC. It is translated as CASSTTGVYGYTF.

This clonotype appeared many times. This clone may be a read error of a much larger clone one base away. This chain uses TRBV27 with TRBJ2-7; the D gene is possibly TRBD2 (5 bases). CDR1 and CDR2 (germline): MNHEY, SMNVEV (reference sequence). V was clipped by 0 bases and J by 5 bases, with 11 bases between them. The CDR3 consists of 14 residues. CDR3 DNA sequence: TGTGCCAGCAGTTTATCTGATCGAGGGAACGAGCAGTACTTC. It specifies CASSLSDRGNEQYF.

This clonotype has at least ten counts. The V gene is TRBV6-1, the J gene TRBJ2-7; the D gene could be TRBD1 or TRBD2 (6 bases each). V lost 4 bases, J lost 2 bases, and 15 bases lay in between. Looked up from germline, CDR1 is MNHNS and CDR2 is SASEGT. The CDR3 sequence is 15 residues long. The CDR3 DNA is TGTGCCAGCAGTGGGCAGGGGACTGCCCCCTACGAGCAGTACTTC. It encodes CASSGQGTAPYEQYF.

This clonotype has ten or more counts. This chain uses TRBV29-1 with TRBJ1-4; TRBD1 matches 7 bases. The CDR3 runs 14 residues. Germline V gene sequence: CDR1 SQVTM, CDR2 ANQGSEA. Trimming cost V 5 bases and J 3 bases; bases outside gene matches: 6. The CDR3 DNA is TGCAGCGTTCGCCGACAGGGTCCTAATGAAAAACTGTTTTTT. This gives the protein CSVRRQGPNEKLFF. Full variable domain (rest looked up from reference TRBV29-1 and TRBJ1-4): SAVISQKPSRDICQRGTSLTIQCQVDSQVTMMFWYRQQPGQSLTLIATANQGSEATYESGFVIDKFPISRPNLTFSTLTVSNMSPEDSSIYLCSVRRQGPNEKLFFGSGTQLSVL.

This clonotype came up many times. The CDR3 region has the DNA TGTGCCAGCAGACCTACCAGGGGGAGCGGTACAGATACGCAGTATTTT. Its protein is CASRPTRGSGTDTQYF. The chain has TRBV7-9 and TRBJ2-3; 7 bases match TRBD1. The CDR3 covers 16 residues. Germline assignment: CDR1 SEHNR and CDR2 FQNEAQ (reference sequence). Trimming cost V 6 bases and J 3 bases; bases outside gene matches: 12.

This clonotype came up many times. J is TRBJ2-5 and V is TRBV12-3 or TRBV12-4; 9 bases line up with TRBD2. The CDR3 runs to 17 residues. V shed 6 bases and J 5 bases; nucleotides not matched to a gene: 16. The CDR3 region is CASSLGLAGAPVETQYF. DNA of the CDR3: TGTGCCAGCAGCCTAGGGTTAGCGGGGGCCCCGGTGGAGACCCAGTACTTC.

There are many counts of this clonotype. This chain uses TRBV2 with TRBJ1-2; D unclear. V shed 1 base and J shed 4 bases, with 10 bases lying between them. This CDR3 comprises 14 residues. Per germline, CDR1 SNHLY and CDR2 FYNNEI. The CDR3 DNA reads as TGTGCCAGCAGTGAAGACGCCGCGCTCTATGGCTACACCTTC. Amino acid sequence: CASSEDAALYGYTF.

This clonotype was recorded many times. Sequence at one end of the junction differs from germline and may be a read error. J is TRBJ2-7 and V is TRBV7-7; a weak D match, TRBD2 (5 bases). Looked up from germline, CDR1 is SSHAT and CDR2 is FNYEAQ (reference sequence). The CDR3 has 14 residues. The CDR3 sequence is CASSLGDGVYEQYF. Here the CDR3 DNA reads TGTGCTAGCAGCTTAGGAGACGGGGTCTACGAGCAGTACTTC. Full variable domain (remainder filled in from reference TRBV7-7 and TRBJ2-7): GAGVSQSPRYKVTKRGQDVTLRCDPISSHATLYWYQQALGQGPEFLTYFNYEAQPDKSGLPSDRFSAERPEGSISTLTIQRTEQRDSAMYRCASSLGDGVYEQYFGPGTRLTVT.

The J gene is TRBJ1-2, the V gene TRBV6-5; weak D call: TRBD1 (6 bases). The CDR3 has 15 amino acids. Trimming took off 6 bases at V and 0 bases at J, with 14 bases between the two ends. Germline CDR1 reads MNHEY; CDR2 reads SVGAGI. The CDR3 bases are TGTGCCAGCAGAACTACAGGGAATCCTAACTATGGCTACACCTTC. Its translation: CASRTTGNPNYGYTF.

This clonotype showed up many times. The chain uses TRBV2 and TRBJ1-6; D is undetermined. The V gene lost 7 bases and the J gene lost 7 bases, with 20 bases spanning the gap. The V gene's germline CDR1 is SNHLY and CDR2 FYNNEI. This CDR3 is built from 16 residues. CDR3 sequence (DNA): TGTGCCAGCACTTCCCAATTCTCTGGCTCCAATTCACCCCTCCACTTT. Amino acid sequence: CASTSQFSGSNSPLHF.

J is TRBJ2-7 and V is TRBV12-3 or TRBV12-4; possible D gene TRBD1, 5 bases. CDR3 size: 15 residues. V was pared by 3 bases and J by 3 bases, with 15 bases between. DNA for the CDR3: TGTGCCAGCAGTTTTAGAAGAAGGGGCCACTACGAGCAGTACTTC. Its protein product is CASSFRRRGHYEQYF.

This clonotype was recorded many times. This chain joins TRBV7-6 and TRBJ2-7; 8 bases line up with TRBD2. The CDR3 loop spans 14 amino acids. Per the germline V gene, CDR1 is SGHVS and CDR2 is FNYEAQ. V lost 0 bases, J lost 7 bases, and 5 bases stayed unmatched. CDR3: CASSLAGTSNEQYF. The CDR3 bases are TGTGCCAGCAGCTTAGCCGGGACTAGTAATGAGCAGTACTTC.

This clonotype was seen repeatedly, ten times or more. The genes are TRBV20-1 and TRBJ2-4; TRBD1 agrees at 8 bases. The CDR3 runs to 14 residues. Germline trimming cut 6 bases from V and 0 bases from J; bases unmatched to any gene: 4. Germline V gene lookup returns CDR1 DFQATT and CDR2 SNEGSKA (reference sequence). CDR3 region: CSANRGIAKNIQYF. CDR3 in DNA: TGCAGTGCCAACAGGGGGATAGCCAAAAACATTCAGTACTTC.

This clonotype was seen a few times. The chain couples TRBV5-1 to TRBJ1-1; D possibly corresponds to TRBD1 (5 bases). CDR3 size: 15 residues. The germline V gene has CDR1 SGHRS and CDR2 YFSETQ. The V and J ends lost 4 bases and 1 base respectively, with 14 bases between them. In nucleotides, the CDR3 is TGCGCCAGCAGCATAGCCGGGACCGGGAACACTGAAGCTTTCTTT. Its protein is CASSIAGTGNTEAFF.

Ten or more counts support this clonotype. The chain recombines TRBV2 with TRBJ2-3; D gene uncertain. V lost 7 bases to trimming and J lost 4 bases, with 12 bases between them. The CDR3 contains 13 residues. Germline V gene lookup returns CDR1 SNHLY and CDR2 FYNNEI. The CDR3 here is CASTAPAPDTQYF. In nucleotides, the CDR3 is TGTGCCAGCACGGCCCCCGCGCCAGATACGCAGTATTTT.

This clonotype was observed many times. The chain combines TRBV4-2 with TRBJ2-3, with 15 bases aligning to TRBD2. Germline CDR1 is LGHNA and CDR2 is YNFKEQ. The CDR3 sequence is 21 residues long. V lost 0 bases to trimming and J lost 2 bases; unmatched junction nucleotides: 12. CDR3 in amino acids: CASSQDKGLAGGVGATDTQYF. The CDR3 region has the DNA TGTGCCAGCAGCCAAGACAAGGGACTAGCGGGGGGTGTGGGGGCCACAGATACGCAGTATTTT.

This clonotype was counted ten times or more. J is TRBJ1-5 and V is TRBV20-1, with D possibly matching TRBD1 (6 bases). CDR3 length: 12 residues. Trimming stripped 4 bases from V and 5 bases from J, with 9 bases between. Germline CDR1 DFQATT, CDR2 SNEGSKA (reference sequence). The CDR3 DNA is TGCAGTGCTACCTCAGGGGATCAGCCCCAGCATTTT. It translates to CSATSGDQPQHF.

This clonotype appeared a few times. The chain has TRBV19 and TRBJ2-7; 9 bases are a match to TRBD1. The CDR3 consists of 15 residues. V lost 4 bases to trimming and J lost 2 bases; unmatched junction nucleotides: 6. Germline V lookup: CDR1 LNHDA, CDR2 SQIVND (reference sequence). The CDR3 loop reads CASSKGTGSTYEQYF. The DNA for the CDR3 is TGTGCCAGTAGTAAAGGGACAGGGAGCACCTACGAGCAGTACTTC.

This clonotype was counted many times. CDR3 sequence (DNA): TGCAGTGCTCCGGACGGCGGCAATCAGCCCCAGCATTTT. Protein: CSAPDGGNQPQHF. The V call is TRBV20-1, the J call TRBJ1-5; D unresolved. With 5 bases removed from V and 2 bases from J, the gap between germline ends came to 10 bases. CDR3 length: 13 amino acids. The germline gives CDR1 DFQATT, CDR2 SNEGSKA (reference sequence).